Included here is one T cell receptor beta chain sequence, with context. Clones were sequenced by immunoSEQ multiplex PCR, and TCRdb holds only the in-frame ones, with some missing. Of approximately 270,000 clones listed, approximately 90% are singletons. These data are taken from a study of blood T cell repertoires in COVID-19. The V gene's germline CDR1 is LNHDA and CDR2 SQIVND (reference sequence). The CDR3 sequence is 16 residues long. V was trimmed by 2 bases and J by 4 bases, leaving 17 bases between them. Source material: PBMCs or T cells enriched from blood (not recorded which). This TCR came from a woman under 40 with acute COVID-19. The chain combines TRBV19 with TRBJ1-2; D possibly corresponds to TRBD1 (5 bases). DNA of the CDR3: TGTGCCAGTAGTATAATGGGAGGGACCCAGAGCTATGGCTACACCTTC. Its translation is CASSIMGGTQSYGYTF.